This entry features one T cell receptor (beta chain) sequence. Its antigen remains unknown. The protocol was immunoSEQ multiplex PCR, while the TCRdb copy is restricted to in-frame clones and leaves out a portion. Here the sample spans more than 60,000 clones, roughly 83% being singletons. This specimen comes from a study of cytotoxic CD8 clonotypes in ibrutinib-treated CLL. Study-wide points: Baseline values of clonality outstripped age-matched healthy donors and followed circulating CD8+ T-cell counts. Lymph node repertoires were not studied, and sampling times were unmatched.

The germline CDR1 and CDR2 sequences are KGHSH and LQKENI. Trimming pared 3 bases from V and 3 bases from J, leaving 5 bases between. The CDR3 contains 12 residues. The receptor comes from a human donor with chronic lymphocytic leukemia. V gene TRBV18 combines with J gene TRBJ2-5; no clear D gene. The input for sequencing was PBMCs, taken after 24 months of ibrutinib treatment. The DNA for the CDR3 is TGTGCCAGCTCACCGTCAAAAGAGACCCAGTACTTC. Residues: CASSPSKETQYF.